This entry is about one TCR beta chain. Its target is not known. The source of the sample is a study of blood T cells in healthy people across ages. As for the study in general: About one barcoded TCR beta cDNA was captured per two T cells. Study results and limitations: The fall in TCR beta diversity per million T cells was roughly linear with age.

Isolated PBMCs totaled at least 6 million in each sample. A J-beta primer mix and a sample-barcoded 5' primer were used in a second PCR of roughly 7 to 12 cycles. Unique molecular identifiers of 12 random nucleotides labeled each cDNA. TCRdb passed the 5' RACE reads through MiXCR, listing each CDR3 protein once. The sample yields over 950,000 distinct CDR3 sequences, 51% seen once. V lost 6 bases to trimming and J lost 4 bases; unmatched junction nucleotides: 11. Germline CDR1 KGHSH, CDR2 LQKENI. The CDR3 loop spans 15 amino acids. What was sequenced was blood. This receptor was taken from a woman aged 60-70 years in good health. V usage is TRBV18 and J usage is TRBJ1-1; 7 bases map to TRBD1. As DNA, the CDR3 is TGTGCCAGCTCGCCCACTAACAACAGGGGCACTGAAGCTTTCTTT. As protein: CASSPTNNRGTEAFF.